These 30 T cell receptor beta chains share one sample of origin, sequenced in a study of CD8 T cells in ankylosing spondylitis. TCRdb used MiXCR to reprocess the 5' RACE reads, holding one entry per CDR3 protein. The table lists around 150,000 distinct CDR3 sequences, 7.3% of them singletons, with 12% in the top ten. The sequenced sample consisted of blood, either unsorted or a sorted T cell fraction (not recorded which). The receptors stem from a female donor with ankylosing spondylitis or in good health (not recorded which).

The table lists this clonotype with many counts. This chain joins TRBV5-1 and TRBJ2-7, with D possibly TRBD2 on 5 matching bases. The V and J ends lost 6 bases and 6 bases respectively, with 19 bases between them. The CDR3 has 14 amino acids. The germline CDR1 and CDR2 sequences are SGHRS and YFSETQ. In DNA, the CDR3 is TGCGCCAGCACCCCGGCGGGCCTCACCCCCGAGCAGTACTTC. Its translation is CASTPAGLTPEQYF.

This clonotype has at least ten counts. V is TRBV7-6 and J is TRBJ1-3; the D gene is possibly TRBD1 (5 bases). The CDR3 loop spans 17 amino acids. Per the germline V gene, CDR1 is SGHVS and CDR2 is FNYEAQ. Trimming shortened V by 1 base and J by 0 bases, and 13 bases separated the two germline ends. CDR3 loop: CASSLGGGRNSGNTIYF. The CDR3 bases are TGTGCCAGCAGCTTAGGGGGGGGAAGAAACTCTGGAAACACCATATATTTT. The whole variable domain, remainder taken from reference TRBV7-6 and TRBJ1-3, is GAGVSQSPRYKVTKRGQDVALRCDPISGHVSLYWYRQALGQGPEFLTYFNYEAQQDKSGLPNDRFSAERPEGSISTLTIQRTEQRDSAMYRCASSLGGGRNSGNTIYFGEGSWLTVV.

The CDR3 bases are TGTGCCAGCAGCCTGGACAGGGCGCTCTACGAGCAGTACTTC. Translated, it gives CASSLDRALYEQYF. The V and J genes are TRBV7-2 and TRBJ2-7, with TRBD1 identical over 8 bases. Germline V gene data show CDR1 as SGHTA and CDR2 as FQGNSA. CDR3 size: 14 residues. The J segment lost 3 bases and the V segment lost 5 bases, leaving 6 bases of the junction unmatched.

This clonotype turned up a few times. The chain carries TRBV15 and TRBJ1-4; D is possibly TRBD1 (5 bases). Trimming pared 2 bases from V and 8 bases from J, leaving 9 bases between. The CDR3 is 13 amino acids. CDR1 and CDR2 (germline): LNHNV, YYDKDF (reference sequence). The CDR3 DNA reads TGTGCCACCAGCAGATTAGGGGACGAAAAACTGTTTTTT. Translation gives CATSRLGDEKLFF.

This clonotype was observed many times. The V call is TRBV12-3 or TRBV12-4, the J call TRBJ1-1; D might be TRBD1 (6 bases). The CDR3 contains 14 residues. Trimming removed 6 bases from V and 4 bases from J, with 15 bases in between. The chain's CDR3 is CASRPQGLTTEAFF. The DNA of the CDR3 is TGTGCCAGCAGACCTCAGGGGTTGACCACTGAAGCTTTCTTT.

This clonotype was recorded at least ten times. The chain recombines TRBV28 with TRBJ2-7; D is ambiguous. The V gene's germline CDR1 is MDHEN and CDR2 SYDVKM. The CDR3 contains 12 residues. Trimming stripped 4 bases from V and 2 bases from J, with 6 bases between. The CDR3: CASSWYTYEQYF. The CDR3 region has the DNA TGTGCCAGCAGTTGGTATACCTACGAGCAGTACTTC.

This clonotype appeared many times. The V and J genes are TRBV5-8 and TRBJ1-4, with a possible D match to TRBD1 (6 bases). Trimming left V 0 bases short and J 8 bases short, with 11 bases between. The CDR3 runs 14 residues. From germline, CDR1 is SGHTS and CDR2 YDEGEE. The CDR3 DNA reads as TGTGCCAGCAGCTTGGAAGGGGGAGGCGAAAAACTGTTTTTT. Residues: CASSLEGGGEKLFF.

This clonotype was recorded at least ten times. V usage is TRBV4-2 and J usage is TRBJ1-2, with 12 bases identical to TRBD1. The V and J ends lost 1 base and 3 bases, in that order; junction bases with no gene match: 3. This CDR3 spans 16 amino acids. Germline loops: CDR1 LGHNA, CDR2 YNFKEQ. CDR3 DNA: TGTGCCAGCAGCCAAGGTGGGACAGGGGGCGACTATGGCTACACCTTC. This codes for CASSQGGTGGDYGYTF.

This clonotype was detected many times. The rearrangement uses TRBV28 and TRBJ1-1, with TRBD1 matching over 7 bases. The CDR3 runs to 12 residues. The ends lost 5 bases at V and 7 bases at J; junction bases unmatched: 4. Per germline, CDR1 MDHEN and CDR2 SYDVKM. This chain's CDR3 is CASSQGGSEAFF. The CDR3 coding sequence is TGTGCCAGCAGTCAGGGGGGTAGTGAAGCTTTCTTT. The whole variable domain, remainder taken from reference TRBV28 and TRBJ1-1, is DVKVTQSSRYLVKRTGEKVFLECVQDMDHENMFWYRQDPGLGLRLIYFSYDVKMKEKGDIPEGYSVSREKKERFSLILESASTNQTSMYLCASSQGGSEAFFGQGTRLTVV.

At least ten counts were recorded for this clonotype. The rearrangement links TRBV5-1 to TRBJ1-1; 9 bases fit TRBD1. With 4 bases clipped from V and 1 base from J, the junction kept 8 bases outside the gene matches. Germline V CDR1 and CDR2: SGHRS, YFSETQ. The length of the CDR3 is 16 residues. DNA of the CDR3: TGCGCCAGCAGCGGCCCGGGACAGGGATCGAACACTGAAGCTTTCTTT. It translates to CASSGPGQGSNTEAFF.

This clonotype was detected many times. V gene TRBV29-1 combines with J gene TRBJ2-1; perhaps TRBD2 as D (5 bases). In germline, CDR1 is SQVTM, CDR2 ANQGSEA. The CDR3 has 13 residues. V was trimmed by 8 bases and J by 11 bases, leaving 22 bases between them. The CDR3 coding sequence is TGCAGCACTAGAGGCAGATCTAGGAATCAGCAGTTCTTC. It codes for CSTRGRSRNQQFF.

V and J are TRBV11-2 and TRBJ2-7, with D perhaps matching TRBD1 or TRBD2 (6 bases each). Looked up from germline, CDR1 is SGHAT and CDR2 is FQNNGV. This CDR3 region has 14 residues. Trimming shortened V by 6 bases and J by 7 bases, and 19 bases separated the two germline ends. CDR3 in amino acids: CASRRGTALGEQYF. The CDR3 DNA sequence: TGTGCCAGCAGAAGGGGGACTGCCCTGGGAGAGCAGTACTTC.

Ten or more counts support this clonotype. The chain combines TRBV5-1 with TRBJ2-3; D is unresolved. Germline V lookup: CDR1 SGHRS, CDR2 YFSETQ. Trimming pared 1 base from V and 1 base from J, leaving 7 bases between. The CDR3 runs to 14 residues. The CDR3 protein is CASSLLQRTDTQYF. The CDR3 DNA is TGCGCCAGCAGCTTGTTGCAGCGCACAGATACGCAGTATTTT.

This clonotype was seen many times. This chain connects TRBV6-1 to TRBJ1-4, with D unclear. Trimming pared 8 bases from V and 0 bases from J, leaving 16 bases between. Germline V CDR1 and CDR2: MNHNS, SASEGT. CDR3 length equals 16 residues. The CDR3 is CASVVSLIATNEKLFF. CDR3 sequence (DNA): TGTGCCAGCGTCGTATCACTGATAGCAACTAATGAAAAACTGTTTTTT.

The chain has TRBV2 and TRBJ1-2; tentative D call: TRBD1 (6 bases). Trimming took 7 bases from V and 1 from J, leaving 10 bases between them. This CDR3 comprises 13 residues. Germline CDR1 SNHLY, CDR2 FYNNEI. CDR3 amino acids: CASTHRDNYGYTF. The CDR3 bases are TGTGCCAGCACGCACAGGGATAACTATGGCTACACCTTC.

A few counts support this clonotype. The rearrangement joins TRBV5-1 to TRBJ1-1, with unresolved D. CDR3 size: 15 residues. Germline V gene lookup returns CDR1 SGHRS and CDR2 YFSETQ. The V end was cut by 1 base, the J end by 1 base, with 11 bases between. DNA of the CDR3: TGCGCCAGCAGCTTGTCGTGGGCCACGAACACTGAAGCTTTCTTT. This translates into CASSLSWATNTEAFF.

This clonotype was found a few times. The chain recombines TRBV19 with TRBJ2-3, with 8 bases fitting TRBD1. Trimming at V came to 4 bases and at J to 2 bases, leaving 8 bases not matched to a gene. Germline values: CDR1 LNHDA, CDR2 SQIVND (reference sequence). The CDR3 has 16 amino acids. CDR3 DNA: TGTGCCAGTAGTACGGGACGGACAGGGCTCACAGATACGCAGTATTTT. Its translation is CASSTGRTGLTDTQYF. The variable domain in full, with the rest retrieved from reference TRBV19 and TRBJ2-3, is DGGITQSPKYLFRKEGQNVTLSCEQNLNHDAMYWYRQDPGQGLRLIYYSQIVNDFQKGDIAEGYSVSREKKESFPLTVTSAQKNPTAFYLCASSTGRTGLTDTQYFGPGTRLTVL.

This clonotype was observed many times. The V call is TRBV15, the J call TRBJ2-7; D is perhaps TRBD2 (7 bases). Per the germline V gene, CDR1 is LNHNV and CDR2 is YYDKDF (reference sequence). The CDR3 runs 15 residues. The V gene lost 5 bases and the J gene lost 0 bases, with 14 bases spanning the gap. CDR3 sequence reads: CATSEGGGTSYEQYF. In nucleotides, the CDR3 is TGTGCCACCAGCGAGGGCGGGGGCACCTCCTACGAGCAGTACTTC.

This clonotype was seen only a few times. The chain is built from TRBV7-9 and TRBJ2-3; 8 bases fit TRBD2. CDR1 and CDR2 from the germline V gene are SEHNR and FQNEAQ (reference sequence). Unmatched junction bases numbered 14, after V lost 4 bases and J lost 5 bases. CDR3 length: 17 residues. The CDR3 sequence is CASSSSHASGGLDTQYF. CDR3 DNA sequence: TGTGCCAGCAGCTCGAGTCATGCAAGCGGGGGTTTAGATACGCAGTATTTT.

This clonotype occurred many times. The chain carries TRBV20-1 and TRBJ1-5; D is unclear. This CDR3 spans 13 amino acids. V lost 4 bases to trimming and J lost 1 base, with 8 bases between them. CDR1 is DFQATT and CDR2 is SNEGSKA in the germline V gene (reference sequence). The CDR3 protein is CSATRGSNQPQHF. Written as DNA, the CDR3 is TGCAGTGCTACGCGAGGGAGCAATCAGCCCCAGCATTTT.

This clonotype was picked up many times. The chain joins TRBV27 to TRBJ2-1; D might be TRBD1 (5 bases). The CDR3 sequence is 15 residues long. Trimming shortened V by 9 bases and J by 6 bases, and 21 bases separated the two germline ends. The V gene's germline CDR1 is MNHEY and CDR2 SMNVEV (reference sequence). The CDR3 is CASSSFSSRGNEQFF. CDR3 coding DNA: TGTGCCAGTTCATCGTTCTCTTCTAGGGGCAATGAGCAGTTCTTC.

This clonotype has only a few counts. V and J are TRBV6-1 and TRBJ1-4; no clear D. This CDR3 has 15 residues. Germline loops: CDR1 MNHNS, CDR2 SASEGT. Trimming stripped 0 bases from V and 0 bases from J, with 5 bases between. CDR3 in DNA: TGTGCCAGCAGTGAAGCACGGCCAACTAATGAAAAACTGTTTTTT. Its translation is CASSEARPTNEKLFF.

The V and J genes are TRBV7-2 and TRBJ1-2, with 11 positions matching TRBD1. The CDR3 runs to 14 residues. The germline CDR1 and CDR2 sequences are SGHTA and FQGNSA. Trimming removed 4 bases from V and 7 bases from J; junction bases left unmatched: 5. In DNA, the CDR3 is TGTGCCAGCAGCTGGGGACAGGGGGTGGGTGGCTACACCTTC. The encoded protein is CASSWGQGVGGYTF.

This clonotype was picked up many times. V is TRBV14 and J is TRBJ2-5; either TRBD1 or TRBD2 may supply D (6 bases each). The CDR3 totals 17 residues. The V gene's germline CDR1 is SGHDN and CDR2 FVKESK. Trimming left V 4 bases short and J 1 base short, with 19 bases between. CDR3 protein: CASSRLRGALGQETQYF. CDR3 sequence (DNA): TGTGCCAGCAGCCGATTGAGGGGGGCTCTGGGCCAAGAGACCCAGTACTTC.

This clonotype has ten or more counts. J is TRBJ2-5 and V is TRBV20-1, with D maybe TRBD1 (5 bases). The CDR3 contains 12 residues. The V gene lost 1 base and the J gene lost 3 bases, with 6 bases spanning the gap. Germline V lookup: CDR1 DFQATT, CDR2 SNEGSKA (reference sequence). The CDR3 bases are TGCAGTGCTAGAGGCAGGGAAGAGACCCAGTACTTC. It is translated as CSARGREETQYF.

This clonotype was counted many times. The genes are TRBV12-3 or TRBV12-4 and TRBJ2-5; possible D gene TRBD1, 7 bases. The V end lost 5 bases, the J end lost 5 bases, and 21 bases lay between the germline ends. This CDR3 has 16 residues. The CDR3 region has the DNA TGTGCCAGCAGTCCATGGGCAGGGGGGCCAGGGGAGACCCAGTACTTC. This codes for CASSPWAGGPGETQYF.

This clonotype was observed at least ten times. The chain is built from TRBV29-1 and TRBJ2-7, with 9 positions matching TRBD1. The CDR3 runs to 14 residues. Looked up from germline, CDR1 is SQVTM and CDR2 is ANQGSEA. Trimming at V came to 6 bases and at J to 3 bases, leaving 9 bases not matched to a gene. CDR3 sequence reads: CSVGGQGAVYEQYF. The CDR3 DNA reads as TGCAGCGTGGGGGGACAGGGAGCTGTCTACGAGCAGTACTTC.

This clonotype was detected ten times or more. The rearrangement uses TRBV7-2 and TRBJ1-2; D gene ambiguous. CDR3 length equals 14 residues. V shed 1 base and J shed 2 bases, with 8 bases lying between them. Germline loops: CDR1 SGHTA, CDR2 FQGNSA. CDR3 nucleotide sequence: TGTGCCAGCAGCTTAGGACATCTAAACTATGGCTACACCTTC. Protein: CASSLGHLNYGYTF.

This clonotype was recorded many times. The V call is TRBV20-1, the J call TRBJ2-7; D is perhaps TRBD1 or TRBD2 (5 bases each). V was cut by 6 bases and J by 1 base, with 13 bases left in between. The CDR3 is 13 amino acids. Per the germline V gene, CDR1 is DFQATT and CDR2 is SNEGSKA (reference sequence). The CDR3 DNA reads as TGCAGTGCACGGGACCGTAATTCCTACGAGCAGTACTTC. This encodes CSARDRNSYEQYF.

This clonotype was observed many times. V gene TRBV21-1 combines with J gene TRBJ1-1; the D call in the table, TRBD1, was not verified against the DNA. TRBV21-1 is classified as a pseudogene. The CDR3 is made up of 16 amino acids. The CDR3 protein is CASSKVRDRENTEAFF. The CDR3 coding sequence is TGTGCCAGCAGCAAAGTTCGGGACAGAGAGAACACTGAAGCTTTCTTT.